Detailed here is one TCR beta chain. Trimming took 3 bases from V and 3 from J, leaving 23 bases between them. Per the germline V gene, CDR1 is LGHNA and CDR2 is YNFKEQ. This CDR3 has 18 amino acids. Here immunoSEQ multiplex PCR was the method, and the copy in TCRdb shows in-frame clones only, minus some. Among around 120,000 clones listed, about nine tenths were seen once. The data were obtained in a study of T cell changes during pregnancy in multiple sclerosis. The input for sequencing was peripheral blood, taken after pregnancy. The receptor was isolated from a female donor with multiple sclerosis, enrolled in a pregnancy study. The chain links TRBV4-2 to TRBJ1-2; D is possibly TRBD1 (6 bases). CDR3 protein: CASSHHTRSRGGDYGYTF. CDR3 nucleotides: TGTGCCAGCAGCCACCATACCAGGTCAAGGGGGGGGGACTATGGCTACACCTTC.